The clone carrying this T cell receptor beta chain was seen more than once but under ten times. The junction shows a germline mismatch at one end, possibly a read error. The data were taken from a study of patients and donors after allogeneic stem cell transplantation. The germline gives CDR1 KGHSH, CDR2 LQKENI. This CDR3 is built from 16 residues. TCRdb reprocessed the RT-PCR reads with MiXCR, giving one entry per CDR3 protein. The profile shows around 82,000 distinct CDR3 sequences, around 5% of them singletons. The origin of this receptor is a human donor who was either an allogeneic HSCT recipient or a stem cell or donor lymphocyte infusion donor (not recorded which). It is not recorded whose cells these are; they may come from a transplant donor. This chain joins TRBV18 and TRBJ2-2; the match to TRBD2 covers 7 bases. The sequenced material came from blood, either unsorted or a sorted T cell fraction (not recorded which). DNA for the CDR3: TGTGCCAGCTCACTATCCTGGAGACTAGCAGGCGGGAAGCTGTTTTTT. Translating it yields CASSLSWRLAGGKLFF.